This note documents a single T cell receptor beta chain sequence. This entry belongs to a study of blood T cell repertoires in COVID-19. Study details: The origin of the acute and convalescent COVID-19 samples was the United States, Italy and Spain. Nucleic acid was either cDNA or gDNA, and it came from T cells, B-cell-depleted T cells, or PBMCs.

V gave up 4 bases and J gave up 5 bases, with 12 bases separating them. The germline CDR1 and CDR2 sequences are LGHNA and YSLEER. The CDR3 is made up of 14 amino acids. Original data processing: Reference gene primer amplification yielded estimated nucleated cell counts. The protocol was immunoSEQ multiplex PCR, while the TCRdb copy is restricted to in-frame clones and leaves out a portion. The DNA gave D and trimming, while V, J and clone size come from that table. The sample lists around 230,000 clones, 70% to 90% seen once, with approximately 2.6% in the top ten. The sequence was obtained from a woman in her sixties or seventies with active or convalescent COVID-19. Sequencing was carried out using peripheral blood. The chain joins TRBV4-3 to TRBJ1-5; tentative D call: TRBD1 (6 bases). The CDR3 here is CASSPRPGDQPQHF. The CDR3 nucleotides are TGCGCCAGCAGCCCTCGTCCAGGGGATCAGCCCCAGCATTTT.